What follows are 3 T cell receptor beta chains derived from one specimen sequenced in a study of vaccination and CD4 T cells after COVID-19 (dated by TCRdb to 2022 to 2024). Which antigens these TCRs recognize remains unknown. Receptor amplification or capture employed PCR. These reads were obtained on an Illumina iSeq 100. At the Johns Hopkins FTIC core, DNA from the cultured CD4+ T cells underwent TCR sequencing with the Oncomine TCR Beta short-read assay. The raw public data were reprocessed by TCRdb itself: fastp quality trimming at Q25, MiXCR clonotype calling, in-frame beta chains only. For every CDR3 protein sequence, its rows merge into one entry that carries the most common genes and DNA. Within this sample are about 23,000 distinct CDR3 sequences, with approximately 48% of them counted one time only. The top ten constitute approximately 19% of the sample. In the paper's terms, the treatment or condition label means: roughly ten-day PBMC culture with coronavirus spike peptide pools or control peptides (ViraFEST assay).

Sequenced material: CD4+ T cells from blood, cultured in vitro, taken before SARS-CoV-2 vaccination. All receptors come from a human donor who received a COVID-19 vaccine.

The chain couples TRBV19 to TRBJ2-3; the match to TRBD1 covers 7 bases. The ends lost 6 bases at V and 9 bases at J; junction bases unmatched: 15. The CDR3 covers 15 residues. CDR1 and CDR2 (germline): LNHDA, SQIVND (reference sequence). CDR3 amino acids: CASRPTGVGVATQYF. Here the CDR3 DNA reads TGTGCCAGTAGACCCACAGGGGTTGGAGTTGCGACGCAGTATTTT.

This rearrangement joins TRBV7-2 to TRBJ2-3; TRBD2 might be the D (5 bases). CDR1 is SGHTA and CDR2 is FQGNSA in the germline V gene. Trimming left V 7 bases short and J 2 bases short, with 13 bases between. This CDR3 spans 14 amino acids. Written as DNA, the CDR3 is TGTGCCAGCACCGTAATGGAGGCCACAGATACGCAGTATTTT. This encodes CASTVMEATDTQYF.

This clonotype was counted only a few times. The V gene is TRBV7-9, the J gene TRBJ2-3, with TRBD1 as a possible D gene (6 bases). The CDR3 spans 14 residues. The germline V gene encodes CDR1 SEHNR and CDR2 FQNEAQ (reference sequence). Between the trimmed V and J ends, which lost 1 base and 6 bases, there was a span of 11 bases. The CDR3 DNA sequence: TGTGCCAGCAGCTTAGGATATACAGGGGATACGCAGTATTTT. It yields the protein CASSLGYTGDTQYF. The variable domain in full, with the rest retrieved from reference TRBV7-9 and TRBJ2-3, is DTGVSQNPRHKITKRGQNVTFRCDPISEHNRLYWYRQTLGQGPEFLTYFQNEAQLEKSRLLSDRFSAERPKGSFSTLEIQRTEQGDSAMYLCASSLGYTGDTQYFGPGTRLTVL.